The 32 T cell receptor beta chains below all came from one sample that was sequenced in a study of control samples from healthy donors and cancer patients. TCRdb keeps only in-frame clones here, not all; method: immunoSEQ multiplex PCR. Among 90,000 to 100,000 clones listed, around 89% were seen once. The sequenced sample consisted of blood. The receptors stem from a woman aged 70-85 years in good health.

The rearrangement joins TRBV7-2 to TRBJ1-1; a possible D gene is TRBD1 (5 bases). The ends were cut back, 2 bases at V and 5 bases at J, with 12 bases in the middle. The CDR3 spans 14 residues. In germline, CDR1 is SGHTA, CDR2 FQGNSA. CDR3 nucleotide sequence: TGTGCCAGCAGCTTATTCAGGGAGGGAACTGAAGCTTTCTTT. Translated: CASSLFREGTEAFF.

The chain has TRBV29-1 and TRBJ1-2; D is unresolved. Germline V lookup: CDR1 SQVTM, CDR2 ANQGSEA. Trimming pared 4 bases from V and 7 bases from J, leaving 10 bases between. This CDR3 has 11 residues. CDR3 amino acids: CSVGIPGGYTF. As DNA, the CDR3 is TGCAGCGTTGGGATTCCTGGTGGCTACACCTTC. Using reference TRBV29-1 and TRBJ1-2 for the parts outside the CDR3, the full variable domain is SAVISQKPSRDICQRGTSLTIQCQVDSQVTMMFWYRQQPGQSLTLIATANQGSEATYESGFVIDKFPISRPNLTFSTLTVSNMSPEDSSIYLCSVGIPGGYTFGSGTRLTVV.

This chain uses TRBV11-2 with TRBJ1-5, with D uncertain. Trimming pared 5 bases from V and 0 bases from J, leaving 8 bases between. This CDR3 is built from 14 residues. The V gene's germline CDR1 is SGHAT and CDR2 FQNNGV. The CDR3 sequence: CASSPSYSNQPQHF. CDR3 bases: TGTGCCAGCAGCCCAAGTTATAGCAATCAGCCCCAGCATTTT.

The chain carries TRBV5-4 and TRBJ1-3; D unclear. CDR1 and CDR2 from the germline V gene are SGHNT and YYREEE (reference sequence). The CDR3 consists of 14 residues. The V and J ends lost 1 base and 4 bases respectively, with 9 bases between them. The DNA for the CDR3 is TGTGCCAGCAGCTTGAAAGGTCCCGGAAACACCATATATTTT. Translating gives CASSLKGPGNTIYF.

The chain is built from TRBV11-2 and TRBJ1-1; D remains ambiguous. The CDR3 contains 15 residues. Trimming left V 0 bases short and J 1 base short, with 9 bases between. CDR1 SGHAT and CDR2 FQNNGV come from the germline V gene. The CDR3 is CASSLDGSTNTEAFF. Written as DNA, the CDR3 is TGTGCCAGCAGCTTAGACGGTTCGACGAACACTGAAGCTTTCTTT.

The CDR3 protein is CASSQPPKGYTF. The CDR3 DNA sequence: TGTGCCAGCAGCCAACCGCCTAAGGGCTACACCTTC. The V gene is TRBV14, the J gene TRBJ1-2; D unclear. The CDR3 has 12 amino acids. V was pared by 2 bases and J by 8 bases, with 9 bases between. Germline CDR1 is SGHDN and CDR2 is FVKESK.

In its sample, this clone is medium-sized (0.01 to 0.1%). The rearrangement joins TRBV7-6 to TRBJ1-5; 7 nucleotides match TRBD1. Losses at the gene ends were 3 bases for V and 0 bases for J; bases not matched to a gene: 11. Germline V lookup: CDR1 SGHVS, CDR2 FNYEAQ. The CDR3 runs to 18 residues. The CDR3 DNA reads as TGTGCCAGCAGCTTGATCGGGACAGCTCGTTATAGCAATCAGCCCCAGCATTTT. Translation: CASSLIGTARYSNQPQHF.

The chain recombines TRBV27 with TRBJ1-5; weak D call: TRBD1 (6 bases). V lost 11 bases and J 3 bases, leaving 17 bases between the germline ends. This CDR3 region has 14 residues. Germline CDR1 MNHEY, CDR2 SMNVEV (reference sequence). The CDR3 is CARPSGASNQPQHF. In DNA form, the CDR3 reads TGTGCCCGACCTTCGGGGGCCTCCAATCAGCCCCAGCATTTT.

V and J are TRBV19 and TRBJ1-5; D not resolved. V was pared by 4 bases and J by 6 bases, with 7 bases between. Germline V gene lookup returns CDR1 LNHDA and CDR2 SQIVND (reference sequence). CDR3 length equals 12 residues. CDR3 region: CASSKTGQPQHF. The CDR3 DNA follows: TGTGCCAGTAGTAAGACTGGTCAGCCCCAGCATTTT.

This sequence joins TRBV9 and TRBJ2-7; maybe TRBD1 (7 bases). V gave up 0 bases and J gave up 4 bases, with 11 bases separating them. This CDR3 region has 14 residues. Germline V CDR1 and CDR2: SGDLS, YYNGEE. The CDR3 region is CASSVGQGGYEQYF. CDR3 sequence (DNA): TGTGCCAGCAGCGTAGGTCAGGGGGGATACGAGCAGTACTTC.

The chain recombines TRBV2 with TRBJ2-5, with 15 bases identical to TRBD2. The V segment lost 6 bases and the J segment 4 bases; nucleotides outside the gene matches: 6. CDR1 SNHLY and CDR2 FYNNEI come from the germline V gene. This CDR3 spans 16 amino acids. This chain's CDR3 is CASRRGLAGGGETQYF. The CDR3 DNA reads TGTGCCAGCAGGCGGGGACTAGCGGGAGGCGGAGAGACCCAGTACTTC.

The J gene is TRBJ1-1, the V gene TRBV3-1 (or the pseudogene TRBV3-2), with 9 bases aligning to TRBD1. The CDR3 runs to 14 residues. In germline, CDR1 is LGHDT, CDR2 YNNKEL (reference sequence). The V and J ends lost 3 bases and 4 bases, in that order; junction bases with no gene match: 3. CDR3 loop: CASSHATGGTEAFF. The CDR3, as DNA: TGTGCCAGCAGCCACGCGACAGGGGGCACTGAAGCTTTCTTT.

The V and J genes are TRBV30 and TRBJ2-3; D uncertain. Trimming cost V 5 bases and J 5 bases, with 11 bases left between them. The CDR3 has 12 residues. The germline V gene has CDR1 GTSNPN and CDR2 SVGIG (reference sequence). The CDR3 protein is CAWGHPGDTQYF. In DNA form, the CDR3 reads TGTGCCTGGGGCCACCCGGGAGATACGCAGTATTTT.

The chain has TRBV4-1 and TRBJ2-5; no definite D call. This CDR3 comprises 13 residues. Trimming removed 3 bases from V and 3 bases from J, with 8 bases in between. In germline, CDR1 is MGHRA, CDR2 YSYEKL. Here the CDR3 reads CASSQVREETQYF. The DNA of the CDR3 is TGCGCCAGCAGCCAGGTTAGGGAAGAGACCCAGTACTTC.

This clone was counted only a few times. The chain employs TRBV19 and TRBJ2-5, with D perhaps assigned TRBD1 or TRBD2 (5 bases each). V lost 0 bases and J lost 9, with 11 bases in between. CDR1 LNHDA and CDR2 SQIVND come from the germline V gene (reference sequence). The CDR3 contains 13 residues. The CDR3 loop reads CASSIDHRGAQYF. The DNA of the CDR3 is TGTGCCAGTAGTATAGATCACAGAGGGGCCCAGTACTTC. Full variable domain (outside the CDR3, taken from reference TRBV19 and TRBJ2-5): DGGITQSPKYLFRKEGQNVTLSCEQNLNHDAMYWYRQDPGQGLRLIYYSQIVNDFQKGDIAEGYSVSREKKESFPLTVTSAQKNPTAFYLCASSIDHRGAQYFGPGTRLLVL.

This clone was found once. This chain uses TRBV30 with TRBJ1-2; no definite D call. Trimming removed 0 bases at V and 0 bases at J, with 11 bases between. CDR3 length: 15 amino acids. Germline V CDR1 and CDR2: GTSNPN, SVGIG (reference sequence). Written as DNA, the CDR3 is TGTGCCTGGAGTGTACGCCACCCAGCTAACTATGGCTACACCTTC. This gives the protein CAWSVRHPANYGYTF.

The count of this clone is one. V and J are TRBV28 and TRBJ2-2; D gene unclear. Trimming shortened V by 1 base and J by 4 bases, and 7 bases separated the two germline ends. The CDR3 loop spans 14 amino acids. Germline loops: CDR1 MDHEN, CDR2 SYDVKM. CDR3 sequence: CASSLSPLTGELFF. The CDR3 DNA reads TGTGCCAGCAGTTTATCACCCCTCACCGGGGAGCTGTTTTTT. Variable domain in full (rest from reference TRBV28 and TRBJ2-2): DVKVTQSSRYLVKRTGEKVFLECVQDMDHENMFWYRQDPGLGLRLIYFSYDVKMKEKGDIPEGYSVSREKKERFSLILESASTNQTSMYLCASSLSPLTGELFFGEGSRLTVL.

CDR3 protein: CASSLNHGNQPQHF. CDR3 DNA sequence: TGTGCCAGCAGCTTAAACCATGGCAATCAGCCCCAGCATTTT. This rearrangement joins TRBV5-5 to TRBJ1-5; D not certain. The CDR3 runs 14 residues. V gave up 2 bases and J gave up 2 bases, with 8 bases separating them. The V gene's germline CDR1 is SGHKS and CDR2 YYEKEE (reference sequence).

Remarks on this clone: Other DNA sequences in the same sample also yield this CDR3. The genes are TRBV5-6 and TRBJ1-5; TRBD1 aligns across 8 bases. V lost 4 bases and J lost 7; bases outside the gene matches: 4. The germline V gene has CDR1 SGHDT and CDR2 YYEEEE. This CDR3 spans 13 amino acids. Written as DNA, the CDR3 is TGTGCCAGCAGCCTTGACAGGGGCCAGCCCCAGCATTTT. Protein sequence: CASSLDRGQPQHF.

V and J are TRBV19 and TRBJ1-1; weak D call: TRBD1 (5 bases). Trimming took 6 bases from V and 2 from J, leaving 13 bases between them. From germline, CDR1 is LNHDA and CDR2 SQIVND (reference sequence). The CDR3 is made up of 14 amino acids. DNA of the CDR3: TGTGCCAGTAGGACCGGGACGGCCAACACTGAAGCTTTCTTT. It is translated as CASRTGTANTEAFF.

This chain uses TRBV11-2 with TRBJ1-2, with 8 nucleotides matching TRBD1. V gave up 4 bases and J gave up 4 bases; unmatched junction bases: 2. Germline CDR1 reads SGHAT; CDR2 reads FQNNGV. This CDR3 has 13 amino acids. The CDR3 here is CASSSTGVYGYTF. In nucleotides, the CDR3 is TGTGCCAGCAGCTCGACAGGGGTCTATGGCTACACCTTC.

The rearrangement joins TRBV7-8 to TRBJ1-3, with D maybe TRBD1 (6 bases). The CDR3 length is 15 residues. V was trimmed by 5 bases and J by 4 bases, leaving 15 bases between them. CDR1 and CDR2 (germline): SGHVS, FQNEAQ. The CDR3 here is CASSVDRQAGNTIYF. The CDR3 region has the DNA TGTGCCAGCAGCGTCGACAGGCAGGCGGGAAACACCATATATTTT.

This chain connects TRBV11-2 to TRBJ2-1, with a tentative D call TRBD2 (6 bases). V lost 5 bases and J 3 bases, leaving 17 bases between the germline ends. There are 16 residues in the CDR3. Germline-derived CDR1 and CDR2 are SGHAT and FQNNGV. CDR3 DNA sequence: TGTGCCAGCAGCCAACTCGTAGGGGACTTCTACAATGAGCAGTTCTTC. Residues: CASSQLVGDFYNEQFF. Combining the CDR3 with reference TRBV11-2 and TRBJ2-1 gives the whole variable domain EAGVAQSPRYKIIEKRQSVAFWCNPISGHATLYWYQQILGQGPKLLIQFQNNGVVDDSQLPKDRFSAERLKGVDSTLKIQPAKLEDSAVYLCASSQLVGDFYNEQFFGPGTRLTVL.

The rearrangement links TRBV27 to TRBJ1-2; D unresolved. Trimming left V 5 bases short and J 2 bases short, with 12 bases between. The CDR3 loop spans 14 amino acids. Looked up from germline, CDR1 is MNHEY and CDR2 is SMNVEV (reference sequence). Written as DNA, the CDR3 is TGTGCCAGCAGTAGCCGTGCGGCCAACTATGGCTACACCTTC. It specifies CASSSRAANYGYTF.

This clone was detected ten times or more. This chain links TRBV29-1 with TRBJ2-5, with TRBD1 identical over 9 bases. Germline V CDR1 and CDR2: SQVTM, ANQGSEA. The CDR3 covers 14 residues. V lost 4 bases to trimming and J lost 6 bases; unmatched junction nucleotides: 9. The CDR3 loop reads CSVGDRAAGQTQYF. The CDR3 nucleotides read TGCAGCGTTGGGGACAGGGCCGCGGGTCAGACCCAGTACTTC.

This rearrangement joins TRBV7-6 to TRBJ2-2; unclear D gene. The V gene's germline CDR1 is SGHVS and CDR2 FNYEAQ. The CDR3 has 15 amino acids. The V end lost 0 bases, the J end lost 2 bases, and 7 bases lay between the germline ends. CDR3 loop: CASSLALDNTGELFF. CDR3 bases: TGTGCCAGCAGCTTAGCGCTCGATAACACCGGGGAGCTGTTTTTT.

This chain links TRBV19 with TRBJ1-4; 7 positions agree with TRBD1. Germline V lookup: CDR1 LNHDA, CDR2 SQIVND (reference sequence). The V and J ends lost 10 bases and 5 bases, in that order; junction bases with no gene match: 7. The CDR3 covers 13 residues. The CDR3 here is CATEQGINEKLFF. The CDR3 DNA is TGTGCCACCGAACAGGGGATCAATGAAAAACTGTTTTTT.

On this clone itself: Sequence at one end of the junction differs from germline and may be a read error. This rearrangement joins TRBV7-7 to TRBJ2-2; D may be TRBD2 (5 bases). The CDR3 is made up of 13 amino acids. CDR1 is SSHAT and CDR2 is FNYEAQ in the germline V gene (reference sequence). CDR3 in DNA: TGTGCTAGCAGCGGCGACCGGGCCGGGGAGCTGTTTTTT. It is translated as CASSGDRAGELFF. The full variable domain, completed using reference TRBV7-7 and TRBJ2-2, is GAGVSQSPRYKVTKRGQDVTLRCDPISSHATLYWYQQALGQGPEFLTYFNYEAQPDKSGLPSDRFSAERPEGSISTLTIQRTEQRDSAMYRCASSGDRAGELFFGEGSRLTVL.

The V call is TRBV15, the J call TRBJ1-2, with TRBD1 identical over 9 bases. Germline assignment: CDR1 LNHNV and CDR2 YYDKDF (reference sequence). The CDR3 totals 15 residues. After removal of 0 bases from V and 5 bases from J, the junction contained 4 bases not matched to a gene. CDR3 region: CATSREGQGRYGYTF. DNA for the CDR3: TGTGCCACCAGCAGAGAAGGACAGGGGCGATATGGCTACACCTTC.

The chain couples TRBV19 to TRBJ2-3; D is undetermined. Trimming left V 7 bases short and J 2 bases short, with 10 bases between. The germline gives CDR1 LNHDA, CDR2 SQIVND (reference sequence). This CDR3 has 13 amino acids. Here the CDR3 reads CASNGLFTDTQYF. The CDR3 region has the DNA TGTGCCAGTAATGGGCTCTTCACAGATACGCAGTATTTT.

V is TRBV5-1 and J is TRBJ1-2; D may be TRBD1 (5 bases). The CDR3 sequence is 14 residues long. Germline CDR1 reads SGHRS; CDR2 reads YFSETQ. Trimming left V 2 bases short and J 5 bases short, with 13 bases between. CDR3 sequence (DNA): TGCGCCAGCAGCTTTCTGGACACCAAATATGGCTACACCTTC. This codes for CASSFLDTKYGYTF.

The chain couples TRBV3-1 (or the pseudogene TRBV3-2) to TRBJ2-2; 12 bases match TRBD2. The V segment lost 1 base and the J segment 7 bases; nucleotides outside the gene matches: 4. The CDR3 totals 16 residues. Germline V gene data show CDR1 as LGHDT and CDR2 as YNNKEL (reference sequence). The CDR3 is CASSQGLAGVGGELFF. Written as DNA, the CDR3 is TGTGCCAGCAGCCAAGGACTAGCGGGAGTAGGCGGGGAGCTGTTTTTT.